This entry lists 11 T cell receptor beta chains sequenced from one sample in a study of OX40 agonist ivuxolimab in advanced cancers. Clones were read by immunoSEQ multiplex PCR, and TCRdb kept only the in-frame ones, dropping some. The sample lists around 100,000 clones, 85% to 95% occurring once. This material consisted of CD4+ or CD8+ T cells sorted from blood, taken in a trial of the OX40 agonist ivuxolimab. The receptors were gathered from an adult with an advanced solid tumor such as melanoma, head and neck, liver or kidney cancer.

The chain joins TRBV29-1 to TRBJ1-1; D perhaps matches TRBD1 (6 bases). The V end was cut by 0 bases, the J end by 3 bases, with 11 bases between. CDR1 and CDR2 from the germline V gene are SQVTM and ANQGSEA. The CDR3 sequence is 14 residues long. CDR3 sequence (DNA): TGCAGCGTTGAAGAGCAGGGGTGGGACACTGAAGCTTTCTTT. This codes for CSVEEQGWDTEAFF.

The chain joins TRBV5-4 to TRBJ1-4; the match to TRBD1 covers 12 bases. The J segment lost 7 bases and the V segment lost 4 bases, leaving 14 bases of the junction unmatched. This CDR3 has 18 amino acids. Germline values: CDR1 SGHNT, CDR2 YYREEE (reference sequence). DNA of the CDR3: TGTGCCAGCAGCCACCCAGCCGGGACAGGGGGCGAGGGTGAAAAACTGTTTTTT. It is translated as CASSHPAGTGGEGEKLFF.

The CDR3 sequence is CASSLGGLAGGNEQFF. CDR3 in DNA: TGCGCCAGCAGCTTGGGGGGACTAGCGGGAGGCAATGAGCAGTTCTTC. The chain combines TRBV5-1 with TRBJ2-1; 15 bases are a match to TRBD2. CDR1 is SGHRS, CDR2 YFSETQ, per germline. This CDR3 region has 16 residues. V was clipped by 0 bases and J by 6 bases; unmatched bases: 1.

This rearrangement joins TRBV11-3 to TRBJ2-1; no firm D call. V was cut by 1 base and J by 8 bases, with 9 bases left in between. This CDR3 is built from 13 residues. The germline V gene has CDR1 SGHNT and CDR2 YENEEA. The CDR3 bases are TGTGCCAGCAGCTTAGGACGGGTCCATGAGCAGTTCTTC. Amino acid sequence: CASSLGRVHEQFF.

The genes are TRBV10-3 and TRBJ1-2; weak D call: TRBD1 (5 bases). V was clipped by 6 bases and J by 7 bases, with 18 bases between them. The CDR3 length is 14 residues. Germline V gene sequence: CDR1 ENHRY, CDR2 SYGVKD. CDR3 sequence reads: CAISTTGGGAGYTF. In nucleotides, the CDR3 is TGTGCCATCAGCACGACCGGGGGAGGAGCTGGCTACACCTTC.

V usage is TRBV28 and J usage is TRBJ1-2; D possibly corresponds to TRBD1 (5 bases). CDR1 and CDR2 from the germline V gene are MDHEN and SYDVKM. Trimming cost V 3 bases and J 5 bases, with 13 bases left between them. The CDR3 has 14 residues. The CDR3 nucleotides are TGTGCCAGCAGTTTCCCAACGACAGCATATGGCTACACCTTC. It yields the protein CASSFPTTAYGYTF.

This clone has a single count. This sequence joins TRBV27 and TRBJ1-5; 7 bases match TRBD1. V was pared by 6 bases and J by 3 bases, with 8 bases of the junction left unmatched. CDR3 size: 15 residues. CDR1 is MNHEY, CDR2 SMNVEV, per germline (reference sequence). The CDR3 region has the DNA TGTGCCAGCAGCAGACAGGGTGGGGACAATCAGCCCCAGCATTTT. This encodes CASSRQGGDNQPQHF.

The chain combines TRBV7-9 with TRBJ1-1; no clear D. The germline CDR1 and CDR2 sequences are SEHNR and FQNEAQ (reference sequence). Trimming took 1 base from V and 0 from J, leaving 12 bases between them. The CDR3 length is 16 residues. The CDR3 spells CASSLGSLQMNTEAFF. The CDR3 DNA reads as TGTGCCAGCAGCTTAGGGAGCTTACAAATGAACACTGAAGCTTTCTTT.

This clone was recorded only once. This chain connects TRBV27 to TRBJ1-6; a weak D match, TRBD1 (5 bases). V lost 5 bases and J 10 bases, leaving 12 bases between the germline ends. The CDR3 spans 13 residues. The germline CDR1 and CDR2 sequences are MNHEY and SMNVEV (reference sequence). CDR3 region: CASSGRVGSPLHF. The CDR3, as DNA: TGTGCCAGCAGTGGCAGGGTGGGATCACCCCTCCACTTT.

This clone was observed a single time. This chain links TRBV27 with TRBJ1-2; 7 bases map to TRBD1. The CDR3 totals 15 residues. From germline, CDR1 is MNHEY and CDR2 SMNVEV (reference sequence). V shed 5 bases and J 1 base; nucleotides not matched to a gene: 7. CDR3 nucleotides: TGTGCCAGCAGTCAGGGACAGTTCCTTAACTATGGCTACACCTTC. This codes for CASSQGQFLNYGYTF.

The V gene is TRBV18, the J gene TRBJ1-1, with TRBD1 matching 7 bases. Germline lookup yields CDR1 KGHSH and CDR2 LQKENI. The CDR3 is made up of 17 amino acids. V gave up 2 bases and J gave up 7 bases; unmatched junction bases: 16. Written as DNA, the CDR3 is TGTGCCAGCTCACCAATACTCGGACCCACAGGGGTATTTGAAGCTTTCTTT. Amino acids: CASSPILGPTGVFEAFF.